Presented here are 10 T cell receptor beta chains from one specimen sequenced in a study of blood T cell repertoires in COVID-19. Clones were read by immunoSEQ multiplex PCR, and TCRdb kept only the in-frame ones, dropping some. The sample yields about 75,000 clones, about 90% seen once. What was sequenced was peripheral blood. Every receptor here comes from a human donor in a cohort sampled during active COVID-19.

The chain carries TRBV13 and TRBJ1-3; D is unresolved. The V end lost 4 bases, the J end lost 0 bases, and 7 bases lay between the germline ends. This CDR3 region has 14 residues. The germline gives CDR1 PRHDT, CDR2 FYEKMQ (reference sequence). CDR3 nucleotide sequence: TGTGCCAGCAGCTACTCTTACTCTGGAAACACCATATATTTT. This translates into CASSYSYSGNTIYF.

This chain's CDR3 is CASSWGQLNEKLFF. The CDR3 DNA is TGTGCCAGCAGCTGGGGACAGCTCAATGAAAAACTGTTTTTT. This chain uses TRBV5-8 with TRBJ1-4; 7 nucleotides line up with TRBD1. Per germline, CDR1 SGHTS and CDR2 YDEGEE. The ends lost 3 bases at V and 5 bases at J; junction bases unmatched: 4. The CDR3 extends over 14 amino acids. The variable domain in full, completed from reference TRBV5-8 and TRBJ1-4, reads EAGVTQSPTHLIKTRGQQATLRCSPISGHTSVYWYQQALGLGLQFLLWYDEGEERNRGNFPPRFSGRQFPNYSSELNVNALELEDSALYLCASSWGQLNEKLFFGSGTQLSVL.

J is TRBJ1-2 and V is TRBV6-5, with D possibly matching TRBD1 (6 bases). With 6 bases removed from V and 2 bases from J, the gap between germline ends came to 10 bases. CDR1 is MNHEY, CDR2 SVGAGI, per germline. This CDR3 spans 13 amino acids. The CDR3 nucleotides read TGTGCCAGCAGATTACAGGGAAACTATGGCTACACCTTC. Encoded protein: CASRLQGNYGYTF.

This clone was observed once. The chain couples TRBV7-3 to TRBJ1-3; 7 nucleotides line up with TRBD1. This CDR3 spans 15 amino acids. V lost 5 bases, J lost 3 bases, and 7 bases stayed unmatched. The germline gives CDR1 SGHTA, CDR2 FQGTGA. In nucleotides, the CDR3 is TGTGCCAGCAGCCGACAGGGAAGAGTTGGAAACACCATATATTTT. Residues: CASSRQGRVGNTIYF.

CDR3 amino acids: CASSFRDRDGYTF. The CDR3 region has the DNA TGCGCCAGCAGTTTTCGGGACAGGGATGGCTACACCTTC. The chain combines TRBV5-1 with TRBJ1-2; TRBD1 aligns across 9 bases. Unmatched junction bases numbered 5, after V lost 5 bases and J lost 6 bases. CDR1 SGHRS and CDR2 YFSETQ come from the germline V gene. The CDR3 covers 13 residues.

This rearrangement joins TRBV9 to TRBJ2-3, with a possible D match to TRBD1 (6 bases). Germline V gene data show CDR1 as SGDLS and CDR2 as YYNGEE. This CDR3 comprises 14 residues. V shed 4 bases and J shed 2 bases, with 11 bases lying between them. The CDR3 spells CASSWTDLTDTQYF. The DNA for the CDR3 is TGTGCCAGCAGCTGGACAGATCTCACAGATACGCAGTATTTT.

Concerning this clone itself: A read error may produce the germline difference seen at one junction end. This chain connects TRBV2 to TRBJ2-7; 8 bases map to TRBD2. In germline, CDR1 is SNHLY, CDR2 FYNNEI. This CDR3 comprises 16 residues. CDR3 sequence (DNA): TGTGCCAGCAGCGAAGTTGGCGGGAGGTACTCCTACGAGCAGTACTTC. This codes for CASSEVGGRYSYEQYF. The complete variable domain, with remaining parts taken from reference TRBV2 and TRBJ2-7, reads EPEVTQTPSHQVTQMGQEVILRCVPISNHLYFYWYRQILGQKVEFLVSFYNNEISEKSEIFDDQFSVERPDGSNFTLKIRSTKLEDSAMYFCASSEVGGRYSYEQYFGPGTRLTVT.

This chain links TRBV7-9 with TRBJ1-2, with 8 bases aligning to TRBD1. The V segment lost 0 bases and the J segment 6 bases; nucleotides outside the gene matches: 0. CDR3 length equals 13 residues. Per germline, CDR1 SEHNR and CDR2 FQNEAQ (reference sequence). The DNA for the CDR3 is TGTGCCAGCAGCTTAGCGACAGGGGATGGCTACACCTTC. Translating gives CASSLATGDGYTF.

The J gene is TRBJ2-2, the V gene TRBV30; the match to TRBD2 covers 13 bases. The CDR3 runs to 17 residues. Germline values: CDR1 GTSNPN, CDR2 SVGIG (reference sequence). After removal of 1 base from V and 0 bases from J, the junction contained 2 bases not matched to a gene. The CDR3 region is CAWSGTSGSSNTGELFF. In DNA, the CDR3 is TGTGCCTGGAGTGGGACTAGCGGGAGTTCGAACACCGGGGAGCTGTTTTTT.

The chain recombines TRBV4-1 with TRBJ2-7; D is uncertain. This CDR3 spans 13 amino acids. Per germline, CDR1 MGHRA and CDR2 YSYEKL. Between the trimmed V and J ends, which lost 0 bases and 7 bases, there was a span of 10 bases. CDR3 loop: CASSQDSRWEQYF. The CDR3 region has the DNA TGCGCCAGCAGCCAAGATTCACGGTGGGAGCAGTACTTC.